These T cell receptor beta chains were read from a single sample in a study of blood T cell repertoires in COVID-19. Some clones are missing from TCRdb's copy, which holds only in-frame ones; the method was immunoSEQ multiplex PCR. The data hold about 47,000 clones, with 69% observed a single time. Sequencing was carried out using peripheral blood. These receptor sequences come from an elderly man with acute or convalescent COVID-19. Both conserved end residues are part of each CDR3. D genes are given only for firm matches. Only part of the rows carry a size: once, few, many, or a class if the clone is expanded.

D,size,V,J,DNA,CDR3
TRBD1,few,TRBV2,TRBJ1-5,TGTGCCAGCACCGGGACAGGGAATCAGCCCCAGCATTTT,CASTGTGNQPQHF
TRBD1,.,TRBV6-5,TRBJ1-1,TGTGCCAGCAGTTACGCACAGGGGGACACTGAAGCTTTCTTT,CASSYAQGDTEAFF
.,.,TRBV19,TRBJ1-2,TGTGCCAGTAGTATATTGGGCGCAAGCTATGGCTACACCTTC,CASSILGASYGYTF
.,.,TRBV4-1,TRBJ2-1,TGCGCCAGCACCAAAGGGGGCGGGGTCACCTACAATGAGCAGTTCTTC,CASTKGGGVTYNEQFF
.,.,TRBV19,TRBJ2-2,TGTGCCAGTAGTATGTATCAGGGCGCGCCGAACACCGGGGAGCTGTTTTTT,CASSMYQGAPNTGELFF
.,.,TRBV2,TRBJ1-5,TGTGCCAGCAGCAACTCCAGGGGCAATCAGCCCCAGCATTTT,CASSNSRGNQPQHF
.,.,TRBV3-1/TRBV3-2,TRBJ1-6,TGTGCCAGCACCCCAGGGGCCGCTAATTCACCCCTCCACTTT,CASTPGAANSPLHF
.,.,TRBV18,TRBJ1-2,TGTGCCAGCTCACCACCGGGCAGGGGATTAGCTAACTATGGCTACACCTTC,CASSPPGRGLANYGYTF
.,.,TRBV6-5,TRBJ1-4,TGTGCCAGCGGTTACGGCCGTAATGAAAAACTGTTTTTT,CASGYGRNEKLFF
TRBD1,.,TRBV19,TRBJ1-5,TGTGCCAGTAGTATTAGTCCGACAGGGGGGTATAGCAATCAGCCCCAGCATTTT,CASSISPTGGYSNQPQHF
TRBD1,.,TRBV27,TRBJ2-7,TGTGCCAGCAGTCCACACGGGGACAGGGGGAACGGCGAGCAGTACTTC,CASSPHGDRGNGEQYF
.,few,TRBV5-4,TRBJ1-3,TGTGCCAGCAGCTTTGAGTATGGAAACACCATATATTTT,CASSFEYGNTIYF
TRBD1,.,TRBV6-5,TRBJ1-2,TGTGCCAGCAGCCGCCGCCGACAGGGGGACTATGGCTACACCTTC,CASSRRRQGDYGYTF
.,.,TRBV15,TRBJ1-5,TGTGCCACCGGTAGGGCAGGGATGAGCAATCAGCCCCAGCATTTT,CATGRAGMSNQPQHF
.,.,TRBV7-2,TRBJ1-5,TGTGCCAGCAGCTTAGCTGGAGGACGTCAGCCCCAGCATTTT,CASSLAGGRQPQHF
.,.,TRBV5-6,TRBJ1-1,TGTGCCAGCAGCTTGGTTTTGGGGGGTGAAGCTTTCTTT,CASSLVLGGEAFF
.,.,TRBV5-4,TRBJ1-5,TGTGCCAGCAGCCGACCGGGACACCTCATGAGGGGCAATCAGCCCCAGCATTTT,CASSRPGHLMRGNQPQHF
.,.,TRBV5-5,TRBJ1-1,TGTGCCAGCAGCTTCCTTCCGGGGGGTGAGGATAACACTGAAGCTTTCTTT,CASSFLPGGEDNTEAFF